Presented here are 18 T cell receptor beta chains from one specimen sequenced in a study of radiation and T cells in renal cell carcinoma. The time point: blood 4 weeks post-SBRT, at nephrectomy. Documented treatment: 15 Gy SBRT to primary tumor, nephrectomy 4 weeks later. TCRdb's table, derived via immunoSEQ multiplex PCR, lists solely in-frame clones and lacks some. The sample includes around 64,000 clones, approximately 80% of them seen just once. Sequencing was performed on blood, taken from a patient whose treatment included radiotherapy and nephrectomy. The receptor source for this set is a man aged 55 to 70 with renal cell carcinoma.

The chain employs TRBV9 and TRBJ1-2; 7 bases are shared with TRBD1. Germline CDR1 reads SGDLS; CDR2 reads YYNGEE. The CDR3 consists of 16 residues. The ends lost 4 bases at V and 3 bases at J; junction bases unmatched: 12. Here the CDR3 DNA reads TGTGCCAGCAGCCGACCTTCGACAGGGTTCGACTATGGCTACACCTTC. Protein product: CASSRPSTGFDYGYTF.

CDR3 coding DNA: TGTGCCAGCAGTGAATTTGGGGGCCAGGACAATGAGCAGTTCTTC. Amino acids: CASSEFGGQDNEQFF. The V and J genes are TRBV25-1 and TRBJ2-1, with D maybe TRBD1 (6 bases). Germline CDR1 and CDR2: MGHDK and SYGVNS. The ends were cut back, 1 base at V and 5 bases at J, with 12 bases in the middle. The CDR3 contains 15 residues.

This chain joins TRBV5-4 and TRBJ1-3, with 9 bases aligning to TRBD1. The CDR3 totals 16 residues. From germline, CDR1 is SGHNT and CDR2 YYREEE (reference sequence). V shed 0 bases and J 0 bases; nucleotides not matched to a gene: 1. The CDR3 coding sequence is TGTGCCAGCAGCTTGGACAGGGGGCTCTCTGGAAACACCATATATTTT. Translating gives CASSLDRGLSGNTIYF.

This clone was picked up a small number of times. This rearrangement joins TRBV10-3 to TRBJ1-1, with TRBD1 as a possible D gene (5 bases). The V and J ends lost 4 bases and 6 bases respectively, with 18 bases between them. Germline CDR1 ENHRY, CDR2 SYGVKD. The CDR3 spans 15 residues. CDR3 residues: CAISADIWGSAEAFF. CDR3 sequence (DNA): TGTGCCATCAGTGCGGATATTTGGGGGTCAGCTGAAGCTTTCTTT.

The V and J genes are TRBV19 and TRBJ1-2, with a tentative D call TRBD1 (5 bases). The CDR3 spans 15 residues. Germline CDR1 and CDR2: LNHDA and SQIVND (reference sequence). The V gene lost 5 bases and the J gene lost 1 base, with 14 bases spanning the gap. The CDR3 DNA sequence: TGTGCCAGTAGTGCAACTACAGGTTTTAACTATGGCTACACCTTC. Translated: CASSATTGFNYGYTF. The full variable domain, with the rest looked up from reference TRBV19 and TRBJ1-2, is DGGITQSPKYLFRKEGQNVTLSCEQNLNHDAMYWYRQDPGQGLRLIYYSQIVNDFQKGDIAEGYSVSREKKESFPLTVTSAQKNPTAFYLCASSATTGFNYGYTFGSGTRLTVV.

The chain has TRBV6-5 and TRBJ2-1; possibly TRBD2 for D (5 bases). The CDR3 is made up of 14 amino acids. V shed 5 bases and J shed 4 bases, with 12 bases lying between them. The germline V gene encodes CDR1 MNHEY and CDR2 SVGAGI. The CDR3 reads CASSRTEGYNEQFF. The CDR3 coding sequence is TGTGCCAGCAGTCGCACCGAGGGATACAATGAGCAGTTCTTC.

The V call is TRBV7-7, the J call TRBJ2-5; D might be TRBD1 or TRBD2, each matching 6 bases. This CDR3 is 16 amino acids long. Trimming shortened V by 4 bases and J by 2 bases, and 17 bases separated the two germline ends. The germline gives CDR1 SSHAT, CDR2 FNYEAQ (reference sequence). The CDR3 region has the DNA TGTGCCAGCAGCTCATTAAGGGGGGATGGGCAAGAGACCCAGTACTTC. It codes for CASSSLRGDGQETQYF.

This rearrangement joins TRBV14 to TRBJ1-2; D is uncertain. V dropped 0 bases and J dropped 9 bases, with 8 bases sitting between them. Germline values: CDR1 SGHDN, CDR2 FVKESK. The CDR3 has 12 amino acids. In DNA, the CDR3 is TGTGCCAGCAGCCAAGAACGGATTCGCTACACCTTC. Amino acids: CASSQERIRYTF. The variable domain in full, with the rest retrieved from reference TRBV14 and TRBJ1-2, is EAGVTQFPSHSVIEKGQTVTLRCDPISGHDNLYWYRRVMGKEIKFLLHFVKESKQDESGMPNNRFLAERTGGTYSTLKVQPAELEDSGVYFCASSQERIRYTFGSGTRLTVV.

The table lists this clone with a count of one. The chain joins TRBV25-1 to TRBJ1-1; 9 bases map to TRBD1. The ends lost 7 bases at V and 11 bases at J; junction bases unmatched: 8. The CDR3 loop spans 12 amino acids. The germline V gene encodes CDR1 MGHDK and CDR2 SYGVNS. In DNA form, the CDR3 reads TGTGCCAGCACCGCGGACAGGGGCGCGGCTTTCTTT. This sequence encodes CASTADRGAAFF.

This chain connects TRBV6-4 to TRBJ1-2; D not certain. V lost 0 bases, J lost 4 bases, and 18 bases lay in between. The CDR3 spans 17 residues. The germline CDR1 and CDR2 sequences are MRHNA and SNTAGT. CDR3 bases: TGTGCCAGCAGTGACTCTTACAGCACTCTTGGGATCTATGGCTACACCTTC. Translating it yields CASSDSYSTLGIYGYTF.

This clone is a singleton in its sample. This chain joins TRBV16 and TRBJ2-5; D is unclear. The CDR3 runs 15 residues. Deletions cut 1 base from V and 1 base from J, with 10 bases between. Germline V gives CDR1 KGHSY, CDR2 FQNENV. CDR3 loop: CASSQWAGAQETQYF. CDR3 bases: TGTGCCAGCAGCCAATGGGCAGGAGCCCAAGAGACCCAGTACTTC.

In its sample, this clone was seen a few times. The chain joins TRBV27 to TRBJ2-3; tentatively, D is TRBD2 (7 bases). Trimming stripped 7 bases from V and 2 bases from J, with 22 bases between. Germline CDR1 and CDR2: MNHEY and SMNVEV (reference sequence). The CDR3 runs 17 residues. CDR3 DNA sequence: TGTGCCAGCACCCCCCGGGGAGGGGGGACCTACACAGATACGCAGTATTTT. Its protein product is CASTPRGGGTYTDTQYF.

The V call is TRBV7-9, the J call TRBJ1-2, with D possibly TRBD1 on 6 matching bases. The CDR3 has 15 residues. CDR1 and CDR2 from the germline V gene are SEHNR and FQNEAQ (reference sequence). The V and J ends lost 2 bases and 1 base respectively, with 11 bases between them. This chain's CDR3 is CASSLNREHNYGYTF. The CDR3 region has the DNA TGTGCCAGCAGCTTAAACAGGGAACATAACTATGGCTACACCTTC. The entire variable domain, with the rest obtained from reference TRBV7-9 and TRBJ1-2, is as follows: DTGVSQNPRHKITKRGQNVTFRCDPISEHNRLYWYRQTLGQGPEFLTYFQNEAQLEKSRLLSDRFSAERPKGSFSTLEIQRTEQGDSAMYLCASSLNREHNYGYTFGSGTRLTVV.

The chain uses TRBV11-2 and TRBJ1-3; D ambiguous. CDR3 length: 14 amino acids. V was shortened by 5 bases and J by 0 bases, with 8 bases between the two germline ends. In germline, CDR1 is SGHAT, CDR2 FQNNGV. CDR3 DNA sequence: TGTGCCAGCAGCCGACCATCCTCTGGAAACACCATATATTTT. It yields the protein CASSRPSSGNTIYF.

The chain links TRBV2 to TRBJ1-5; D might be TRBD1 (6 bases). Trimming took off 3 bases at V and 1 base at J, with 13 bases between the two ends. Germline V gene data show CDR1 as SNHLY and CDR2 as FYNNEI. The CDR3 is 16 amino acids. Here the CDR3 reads CASSEGGRVSNQPQHF. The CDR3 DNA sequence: TGTGCCAGCAGTGAGGGGGGGCGGGTGAGCAATCAGCCCCAGCATTTT.

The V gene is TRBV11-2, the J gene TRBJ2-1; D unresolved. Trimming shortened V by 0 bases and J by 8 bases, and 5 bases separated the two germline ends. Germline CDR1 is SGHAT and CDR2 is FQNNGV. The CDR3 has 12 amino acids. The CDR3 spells CASSLDRDEQFF. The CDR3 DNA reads TGTGCCAGCAGCTTAGACCGGGATGAGCAGTTCTTC.

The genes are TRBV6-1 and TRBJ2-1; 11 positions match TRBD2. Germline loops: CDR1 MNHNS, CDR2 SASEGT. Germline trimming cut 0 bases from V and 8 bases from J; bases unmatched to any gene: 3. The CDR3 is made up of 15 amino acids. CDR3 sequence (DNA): TGTGCCAGCAGTGAAGCAGGGACTAGCGGCTATGAGCAGTTCTTC. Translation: CASSEAGTSGYEQFF.

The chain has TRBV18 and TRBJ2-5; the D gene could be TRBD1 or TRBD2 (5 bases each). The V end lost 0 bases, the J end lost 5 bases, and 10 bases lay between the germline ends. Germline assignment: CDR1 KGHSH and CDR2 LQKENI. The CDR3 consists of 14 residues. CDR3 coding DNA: TGTGCCAGCTCACCACCAAGAGGGGTGGAGACCCAGTACTTC. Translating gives CASSPPRGVETQYF.